This TCR beta chain was sequenced during a study of T cell responses to AZD1222 COVID-19 vaccine. Generated by immunoSEQ multiplex PCR, the TCRdb table keeps only in-frame clones and is missing some. The repertoire consists of about 120,000 clones, with roughly nine tenths occurring once and the leading ten covering approximately 4.9%. Study results and limitations: Regions 160-218 and 743-854 dominated among vaccine-associated CD4 TCRs spanning spike.

As regards this clone: As yet, its antigen is unknown.

V gave up 2 bases and J gave up 0 bases, with 0 bases separating them. The V gene's germline CDR1 is MDHEN and CDR2 SYDVKM. CDR3 length equals 12 residues. The TCR was taken from an adult in good health. The gene calls are TRBV28 and TRBJ2-3; no firm D call. The sequenced sample was peripheral blood, obtained on day 0 of AZD1222 vaccination. The CDR3, as DNA: TGTGCCAGCAGTTTAAGCACAGATACGCAGTATTTT. Protein sequence: CASSLSTDTQYF.